This TCR beta chain was recorded in a study of blood T cell repertoires in COVID-19. Study-level information: COVID-19 samples from acute and convalescent phases originated in the United States, Italy and Spain. In each case, the material was cDNA or gDNA derived from T cells, B-cell-depleted T cells, or PBMCs.

Trimming took 5 bases from V and 4 from J, leaving 15 bases between them. CDR3 length: 15 residues. Germline values: CDR1 SEHNR, CDR2 FQNEAQ (reference sequence). Methods used by the authors: Reference gene primer amplification yielded estimated nucleated cell counts. Method: immunoSEQ multiplex PCR; TCRdb's copy keeps in-frame clones and lacks some. V and J calls and clone size are those listed in that table; D and trimming were worked out from the DNA. The data hold 150,000 to 200,000 clones, with around 90% observed a single time. Material: peripheral blood. This clonotype originated in a man in his 60s with active or convalescent COVID-19. The chain joins TRBV7-9 to TRBJ1-3; TRBD1 is a possible D gene (6 bases). The CDR3 DNA is TGTGCCAGCAGCCACGTTGACAGGCACGGAAACACCATATATTTT. Amino acids: CASSHVDRHGNTIYF.